This T cell receptor beta chain derives from a study of control samples from healthy donors and cancer patients. Repertoires were generated with immunoSEQ multiplex PCR, while TCRdb's copy carries only in-frame clones and drops some. This table holds 150,000 to 200,000 clones, about 94% found once. Germline V lookup: CDR1 SEHNR, CDR2 FQNEAQ (reference sequence). The CDR3 runs to 14 residues. With 5 bases removed from V and 0 bases from J, the gap between germline ends came to 10 bases. V gene TRBV7-9 combines with J gene TRBJ1-2; the D is unclear. The receptor was isolated from a woman aged 40 to 50 in good health. Material: blood. The CDR3 DNA sequence: TGTGCCAGCAGCCCCCCTATGGCTAACTATGGCTACACCTTC. It is translated as CASSPPMANYGYTF.